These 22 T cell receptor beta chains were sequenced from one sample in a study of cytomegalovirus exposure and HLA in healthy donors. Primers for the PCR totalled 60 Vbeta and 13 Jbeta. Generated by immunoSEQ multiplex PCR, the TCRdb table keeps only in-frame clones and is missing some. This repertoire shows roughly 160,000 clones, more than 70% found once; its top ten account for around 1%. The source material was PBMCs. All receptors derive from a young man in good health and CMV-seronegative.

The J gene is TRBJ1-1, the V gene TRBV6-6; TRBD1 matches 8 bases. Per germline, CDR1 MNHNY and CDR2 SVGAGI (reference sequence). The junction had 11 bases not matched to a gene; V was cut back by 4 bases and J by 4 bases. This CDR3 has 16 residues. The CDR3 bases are TGTGCCAGCAGTTCTCAGGGACAGGCGAGTACCACTGAAGCTTTCTTT. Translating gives CASSSQGQASTTEAFF.

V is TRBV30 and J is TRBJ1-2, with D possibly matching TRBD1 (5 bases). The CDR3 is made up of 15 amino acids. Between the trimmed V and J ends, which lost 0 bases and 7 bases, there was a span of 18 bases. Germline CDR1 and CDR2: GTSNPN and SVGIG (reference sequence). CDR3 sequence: CAWSVNGQGTGGYTF. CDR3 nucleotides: TGTGCCTGGAGTGTTAATGGGCAGGGAACGGGTGGCTACACCTTC. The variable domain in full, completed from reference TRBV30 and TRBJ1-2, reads SQTIHQWPATLVQPVGSPLSLECTVEGTSNPNLYWYRQAAGRGLQLLFYSVGIGQISSEVPQNLSASRPQDRQFILSSKKLLLSDSGFYLCAWSVNGQGTGGYTFGSGTRLTVV.

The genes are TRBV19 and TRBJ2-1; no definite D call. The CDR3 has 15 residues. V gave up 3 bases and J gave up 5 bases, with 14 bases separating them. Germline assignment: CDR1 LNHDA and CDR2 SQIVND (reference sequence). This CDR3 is CASSIPRNSHNEQFF. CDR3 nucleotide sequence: TGTGCCAGTAGTATCCCCCGGAACAGCCACAATGAGCAGTTCTTC.

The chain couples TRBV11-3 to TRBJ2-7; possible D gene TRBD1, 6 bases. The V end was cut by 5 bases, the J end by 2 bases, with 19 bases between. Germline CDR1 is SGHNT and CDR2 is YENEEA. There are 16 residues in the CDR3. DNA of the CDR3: TGTGCCAGCAGCGACTTCAGGGGACACACAACCTACGAGCAGTACTTC. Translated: CASSDFRGHTTYEQYF.

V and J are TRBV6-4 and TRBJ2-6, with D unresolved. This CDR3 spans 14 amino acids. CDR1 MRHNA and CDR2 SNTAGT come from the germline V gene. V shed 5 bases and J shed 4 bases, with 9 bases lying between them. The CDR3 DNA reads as TGTGCCAGCAGTCCAGATACCGGGGCCAACGTCCTGACTTTC. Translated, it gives CASSPDTGANVLTF.

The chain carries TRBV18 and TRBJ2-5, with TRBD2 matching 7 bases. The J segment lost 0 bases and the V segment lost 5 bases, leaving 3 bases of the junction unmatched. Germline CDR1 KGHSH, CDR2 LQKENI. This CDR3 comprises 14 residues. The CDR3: CASSSGLYQETQYF. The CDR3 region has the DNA TGTGCCAGCTCATCGGGACTATACCAAGAGACCCAGTACTTC.

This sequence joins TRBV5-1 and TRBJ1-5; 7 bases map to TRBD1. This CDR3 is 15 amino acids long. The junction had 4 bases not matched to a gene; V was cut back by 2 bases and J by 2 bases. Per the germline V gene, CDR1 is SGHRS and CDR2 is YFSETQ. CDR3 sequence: CASSFSGGGNQPQHF. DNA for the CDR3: TGCGCCAGCAGCTTCTCAGGGGGAGGCAATCAGCCCCAGCATTTT.

The CDR3 region is CAARDRSNTEAFF. The CDR3 bases are TGTGCCGCCAGGGACAGATCCAACACTGAAGCTTTCTTT. This chain joins TRBV6-5 and TRBJ1-1; 7 nucleotides match TRBD1. Losses at the gene ends were 11 bases for V and 2 bases for J; bases not matched to a gene: 8. This CDR3 comprises 13 residues. Per germline, CDR1 MNHEY and CDR2 SVGAGI.

CDR3 nucleotides: TGTGCCAGCAGGCCTCCCCGGGACAGGGGGGACTATGGCTACACCTTC. Translation gives CASRPPRDRGDYGYTF. The chain carries TRBV27 and TRBJ1-2; the match to TRBD1 covers 11 bases. The CDR3 is made up of 16 amino acids. The germline gives CDR1 MNHEY, CDR2 SMNVEV (reference sequence). V gave up 6 bases and J gave up 3 bases; unmatched junction bases: 9.

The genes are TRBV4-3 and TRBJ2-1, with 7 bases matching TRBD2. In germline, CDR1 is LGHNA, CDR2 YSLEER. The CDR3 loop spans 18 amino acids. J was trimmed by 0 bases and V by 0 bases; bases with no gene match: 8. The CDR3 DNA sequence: TGCGCCAGCAGCCAAGAAGTCAGAGGGAGGGTCTCCTACAATGAGCAGTTCTTC. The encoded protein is CASSQEVRGRVSYNEQFF.

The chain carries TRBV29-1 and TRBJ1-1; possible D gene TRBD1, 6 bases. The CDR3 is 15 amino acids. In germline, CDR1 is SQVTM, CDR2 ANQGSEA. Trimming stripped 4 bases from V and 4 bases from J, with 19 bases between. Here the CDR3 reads CSVGLQGSGVTEAFF. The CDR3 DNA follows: TGCAGCGTTGGATTGCAGGGGTCTGGGGTCACTGAAGCTTTCTTT.

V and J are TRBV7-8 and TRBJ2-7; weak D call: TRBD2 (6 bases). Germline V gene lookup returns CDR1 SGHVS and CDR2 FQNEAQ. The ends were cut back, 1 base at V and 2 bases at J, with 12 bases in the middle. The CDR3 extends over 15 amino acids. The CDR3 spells CASSLVRWGAYEQYF. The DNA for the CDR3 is TGTGCCAGCAGCTTAGTGCGGTGGGGGGCCTACGAGCAGTACTTC.

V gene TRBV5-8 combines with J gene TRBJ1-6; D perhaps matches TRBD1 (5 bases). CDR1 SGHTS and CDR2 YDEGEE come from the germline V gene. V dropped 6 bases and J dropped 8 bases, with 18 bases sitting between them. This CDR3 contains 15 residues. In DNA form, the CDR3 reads TGTGCCAGCAACGGAAAGTGGGGGACTTATTCACCCCTCCACTTT. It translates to CASNGKWGTYSPLHF.

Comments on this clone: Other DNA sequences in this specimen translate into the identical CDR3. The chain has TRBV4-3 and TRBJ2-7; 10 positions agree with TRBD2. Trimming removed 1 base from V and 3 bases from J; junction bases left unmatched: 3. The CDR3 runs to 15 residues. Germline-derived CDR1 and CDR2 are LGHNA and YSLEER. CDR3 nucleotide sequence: TGCGCCAGCAGCCAAGGTCCTAGCGGGAGCTACGAGCAGTACTTC. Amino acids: CASSQGPSGSYEQYF.

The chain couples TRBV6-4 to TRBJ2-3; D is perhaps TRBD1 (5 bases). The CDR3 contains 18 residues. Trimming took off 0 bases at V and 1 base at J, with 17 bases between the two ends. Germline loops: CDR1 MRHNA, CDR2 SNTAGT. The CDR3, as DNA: TGTGCCAGCAGTGACTCCCTTAATGACAGCCAGGGCACAGATACGCAGTATTTT. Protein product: CASSDSLNDSQGTDTQYF.

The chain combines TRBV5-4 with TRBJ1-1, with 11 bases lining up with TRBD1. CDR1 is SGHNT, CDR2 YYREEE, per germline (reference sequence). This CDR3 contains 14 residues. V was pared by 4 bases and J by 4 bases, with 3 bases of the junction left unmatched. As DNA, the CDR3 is TGTGCCAGCAGCCTGGACAGGGGGCGCACTGAAGCTTTCTTT. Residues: CASSLDRGRTEAFF.

The CDR3 spells CASSIAGEVNIQYF. The CDR3 DNA follows: TGTGCCAGTAGTATCGCGGGAGAGGTAAACATTCAGTACTTC. The chain carries TRBV19 and TRBJ2-4, with 7 bases that match TRBD2. V trimming: 3 bases; J trimming: 6 bases; junction bases outside the gene matches: 5. This CDR3 is 14 amino acids long. Germline V gene lookup returns CDR1 LNHDA and CDR2 SQIVND (reference sequence).

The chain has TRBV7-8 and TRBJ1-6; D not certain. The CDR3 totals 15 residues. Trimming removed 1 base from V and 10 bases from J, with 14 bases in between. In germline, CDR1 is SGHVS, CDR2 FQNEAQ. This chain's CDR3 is CASSLVSRSRSPLHF. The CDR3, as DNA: TGTGCCAGCAGCTTAGTGAGCAGGTCTCGGTCACCCCTCCACTTT.

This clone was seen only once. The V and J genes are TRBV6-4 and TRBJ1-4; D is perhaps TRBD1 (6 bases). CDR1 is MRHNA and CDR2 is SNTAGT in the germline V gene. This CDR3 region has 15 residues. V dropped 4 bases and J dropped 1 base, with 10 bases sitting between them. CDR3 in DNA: TGTGCCAGCAGTGGAAGGACAGAAACTAATGAAAAACTGTTTTTT. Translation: CASSGRTETNEKLFF.

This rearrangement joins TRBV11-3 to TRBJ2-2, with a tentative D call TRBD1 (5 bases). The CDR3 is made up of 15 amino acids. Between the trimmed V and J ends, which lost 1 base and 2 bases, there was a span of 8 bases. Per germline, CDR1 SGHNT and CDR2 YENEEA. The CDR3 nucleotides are TGTGCCAGCAGCTTAGGGGGCGCAAACACCGGGGAGCTGTTTTTT. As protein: CASSLGGANTGELFF.

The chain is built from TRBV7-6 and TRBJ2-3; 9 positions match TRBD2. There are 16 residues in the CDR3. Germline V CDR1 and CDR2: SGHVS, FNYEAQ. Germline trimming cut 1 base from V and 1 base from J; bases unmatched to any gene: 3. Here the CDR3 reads CASSLVAGGGTDTQYF. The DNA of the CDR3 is TGTGCCAGCAGCTTAGTGGCGGGAGGGGGCACAGATACGCAGTATTTT. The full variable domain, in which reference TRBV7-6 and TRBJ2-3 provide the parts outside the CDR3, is GAGVSQSPRYKVTKRGQDVALRCDPISGHVSLYWYRQALGQGPEFLTYFNYEAQQDKSGLPNDRFSAERPEGSISTLTIQRTEQRDSAMYRCASSLVAGGGTDTQYFGPGTRLTVL.

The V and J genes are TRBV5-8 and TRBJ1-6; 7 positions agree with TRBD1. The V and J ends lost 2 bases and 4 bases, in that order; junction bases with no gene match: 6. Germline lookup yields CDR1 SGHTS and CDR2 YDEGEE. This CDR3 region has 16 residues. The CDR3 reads CASSLDAGGYNSPLHF. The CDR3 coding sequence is TGTGCCAGCAGCTTAGATGCAGGGGGGTATAATTCACCCCTCCACTTT.